This T cell receptor beta chain was documented in a study of shared clonotypes between healthy human individuals. Authors' methods: ImmunoSEQ only sent back junction sequences with no quality scores, so filtering was done differently. Produced via immunoSEQ multiplex PCR; TCRdb's table is partial and in-frame only. V and J calls and clone size are as listed in that table; D and trimming were resolved from the DNA. Of about 680,000 clones listed, about 90% are singletons. Positive CCR7 selection of CD45RO-negative cells yielded the naive CD8 cells, and terminally differentiated effector memory CD45RA+ cells were excluded. About this clone itself: The antigen is unknown.

Study conclusions and caveats: Rarefaction gave evidence that sorted-subset sequencing remained incomplete despite large depth.

The V end was cut by 3 bases, the J end by 7 bases, with 10 bases between. CDR1 is SGHDT, CDR2 YYEEEE, per germline. This CDR3 comprises 13 residues. Sequencing input: naive CD8+ T cells sorted from blood. The sequence was obtained from a man aged 25-45 years in good health. The chain has TRBV5-6 and TRBJ2-2, with D hard to call. CDR3 sequence: CASSYTWGGELFF. CDR3 DNA: TGTGCCAGCAGCTATACTTGGGGCGGGGAGCTGTTTTTT. Together with reference TRBV5-6 and TRBJ2-2, the CDR3 gives the full variable domain: DAGVTQSPTHLIKTRGQQVTLRCSPKSGHDTVSWYQQALGQGPQFIFQYYEEEERQRGNFPDRFSGHQFPNYSSELNVNALLLGDSALYLCASSYTWGGELFFGEGSRLTVL.